This T cell receptor beta chain came from a study of T cells in Graves' hyperthyroidism and ophthalmopathy. Overall study: Staff took peripheral blood when the initial diagnosis was made, before any treatment began.

Stable hyperthyroidism: no ophthalmopathy progression over 18 months of follow-up. Investigators excluded patients with uncontrolled infection, other autoimmune disease, pregnancy or lactation. Trimming at V came to 5 bases and at J to 4 bases, leaving 5 bases not matched to a gene. The CDR3 runs 14 residues. Per the germline V gene, CDR1 is MNHEY and CDR2 is SMNVEV (reference sequence). In its sample, this clonotype was seen many times. As yet, its antigen is unknown. There were TCR beta CDR3 regions amplified from RNA transcripts. The TCR CDR3 was amplified in a first-round RT-PCR using the HTBI primer set. Each CDR3 protein is one row after TCRdb ran MiXCR on the multiplex PCR reads. The repertoire includes 300,000 to 500,000 distinct CDR3 sequences, just under 15% of them detected once, and approximately 30% sits in the top ten. Points from the study as a whole: Patients with ophthalmopathy were separated from those with stable hyperthyroidism by a 13 V-J model.

The clonotype originates from a woman in her thirties with Graves' hyperthyroidism. J is TRBJ1-2 and V is TRBV27, with 9 bases that match TRBD1. Sequenced input: blood. CDR3 protein: CASSPRTGVYGYTF. The CDR3 DNA reads TGTGCCAGCAGTCCCCGGACAGGGGTCTATGGCTACACCTTC.